These 12 T cell receptor beta chains were sequenced from one sample in a study of shared clonotypes between healthy human individuals. Here immunoSEQ multiplex PCR was the method, and the copy in TCRdb shows in-frame clones only, minus some. The repertoire holds about 480,000 clones, with roughly 79% as singletons. Material for sequencing was PBMCs. The origin of the receptors is a woman between 40 and 55 years old in good health. Some clones in this sample may be carry-over from other donors' samples.

The chain links TRBV11-2 to TRBJ2-3, with D perhaps matching TRBD1 (6 bases). Germline V CDR1 and CDR2: SGHAT, FQNNGV. Deletions cut 6 bases from V and 2 bases from J, with 15 bases between. CDR3 size: 15 residues. The CDR3 bases are TGTGCCAGCAGTTCCGACAGGACCTACACAGATACGCAGTATTTT. This codes for CASSSDRTYTDTQYF.

V gene TRBV28 combines with J gene TRBJ2-7; unclear D gene. The ends were cut back, 1 base at V and 1 base at J, with 14 bases in the middle. Germline CDR1 is MDHEN and CDR2 is SYDVKM. The CDR3 runs 16 residues. This CDR3 reads CASSLYRLFRSYEQYF. The CDR3 DNA reads as TGTGCCAGCAGTTTATATAGGTTATTTAGGTCCTACGAGCAGTACTTC.

This clone was seen only a few times. The CDR3 sequence: CASSSGAGAMGTDTQYF. The CDR3 DNA reads as TGTGCCAGCAGCTCTGGAGCGGGAGCGATGGGCACAGATACGCAGTATTTT. The chain is built from TRBV7-2 and TRBJ2-3; TRBD2 aligns across 8 bases. The CDR3 extends over 17 amino acids. V shed 4 bases and J 1 base; nucleotides not matched to a gene: 10. Per the germline V gene, CDR1 is SGHTA and CDR2 is FQGNSA.

Of note for this clone: Other DNA sequences within the sample encode an identical CDR3. The rearrangement joins TRBV5-1 to TRBJ2-7; unclear D gene. Trimming removed 0 bases at V and 5 bases at J, with 6 bases between. Germline CDR1 SGHRS, CDR2 YFSETQ. The CDR3 is made up of 12 amino acids. In DNA form, the CDR3 reads TGCGCCAGCAGCTTGGTTGGGAACGAGCAGTACTTC. It codes for CASSLVGNEQYF.

Turning to this clone: A read error is likely here: a far larger clone is one base away. This CDR3 is also generated by other DNA sequences in the sample. The V and J genes are TRBV30 and TRBJ1-4; weak D call: TRBD1 (5 bases). Looked up from germline, CDR1 is GTSNPN and CDR2 is SVGIG (reference sequence). The CDR3 is 15 amino acids. The CDR3 region has the DNA TGTGCCTGGAGTGTACTCAGGGCGAGGGGCGAAAAACTGTTTTTC. This sequence encodes CAWSVLRARGEKLFF.

The chain combines TRBV30 with TRBJ2-1; D is uncertain. V was clipped by 0 bases and J by 10 bases, with 10 bases between them. The CDR3 extends over 12 amino acids. Germline assignment: CDR1 GTSNPN and CDR2 SVGIG (reference sequence). The CDR3: CAWSVLQIEQFF. Written as DNA, the CDR3 is TGTGCCTGGAGTGTATTACAAATCGAGCAGTTCTTC.

This clone came up once. The chain links TRBV4-1 to TRBJ2-5, with 8 nucleotides matching TRBD1. CDR3 size: 15 residues. V dropped 1 base and J dropped 9; count of bases not matched to a gene: 10. Germline V lookup: CDR1 MGHRA, CDR2 YSYEKL. The CDR3 protein is CASSQAGRGLLAQYF. In DNA, the CDR3 is TGCGCCAGCAGCCAAGCGGGCAGGGGGCTGTTGGCCCAGTACTTC.

V usage is TRBV11-2 and J usage is TRBJ2-5; 12 nucleotides align to TRBD2. The CDR3 covers 15 residues. Germline V gene lookup returns CDR1 SGHAT and CDR2 FQNNGV. Trimming at V came to 8 bases and at J to 4 bases, leaving 8 bases not matched to a gene. CDR3 DNA: TGTGCCAGCGCTATAGGACTAGCGGGACCAGAGACCCAGTACTTC. It encodes CASAIGLAGPETQYF. Full variable domain (rest looked up from reference TRBV11-2 and TRBJ2-5): EAGVAQSPRYKIIEKRQSVAFWCNPISGHATLYWYQQILGQGPKLLIQFQNNGVVDDSQLPKDRFSAERLKGVDSTLKIQPAKLEDSAVYLCASAIGLAGPETQYFGPGTRLLVL.

The rearrangement uses TRBV5-5 and TRBJ2-7; the match to TRBD1 covers 7 bases. Looked up from germline, CDR1 is SGHKS and CDR2 is YYEKEE (reference sequence). With V trimmed by 6 bases and J by 3 bases, 12 bases remained unmatched. CDR3 length: 15 residues. The CDR3 DNA is TGTGCCAGCATCCGCACGCCGGGACAGATCTACGAGCAGTACTTC. Protein sequence: CASIRTPGQIYEQYF.

This sequence joins TRBV6-1 and TRBJ2-7; 9 positions match TRBD1. Germline V lookup: CDR1 MNHNS, CDR2 SASEGT. V lost 6 bases, J lost 5 bases, and 5 bases stayed unmatched. This CDR3 has 13 residues. The CDR3, as DNA: TGTGCCAGCAGGGGGACAGGGTCCCACGAGCAGTACTTC. It encodes CASRGTGSHEQYF.

This sequence joins TRBV29-1 and TRBJ2-1, with D maybe TRBD1 (5 bases). The V and J ends lost 1 base and 2 bases respectively, with 9 bases between them. The germline V gene has CDR1 SQVTM and CDR2 ANQGSEA. The length of the CDR3 is 14 residues. The CDR3 sequence is CSVEGAGTYNEQFF. The CDR3 DNA is TGCAGCGTTGAAGGGGCAGGGACCTACAATGAGCAGTTCTTC.

This clone was counted between two and nine times. The chain combines TRBV7-2 with TRBJ2-7; 10 positions agree with TRBD2. The ends lost 1 base at V and 6 bases at J; junction bases unmatched: 15. CDR1 SGHTA and CDR2 FQGNSA come from the germline V gene. The CDR3 has 18 residues. This CDR3 reads CASSLGGLAFRGRREQYF. CDR3 nucleotide sequence: TGTGCCAGCAGCTTAGGGGGACTAGCGTTCCGGGGTCGTCGCGAGCAGTACTTC. The variable domain in full, with the rest retrieved from reference TRBV7-2 and TRBJ2-7, is GAGVSQSPSNKVTEKGKDVELRCDPISGHTALYWYRQSLGQGLEFLIYFQGNSAPDKSGLPSDRFSAERTGGSVSTLTIQRTQQEDSAVYLCASSLGGLAFRGRREQYFGPGTRLTVT.